Following are 13 T cell receptor beta chains from one sample sequenced in a study of shared clonotypes between healthy human individuals. TCRdb keeps only in-frame clones here, not all; method: immunoSEQ multiplex PCR. The data hold 700,000 to 950,000 clones, with 96% observed a single time. The naive CD8 population came from CD45RO-negative cells selected for CCR7, without terminally differentiated effector memory CD45RA+ cells. The sequenced material came from naive CD8+ T cells sorted from blood. The source is a man between 25 and 39 years old in good health.

CDR3 protein: CASSSLGANEQYF. The CDR3 coding sequence is TGTGCCAGCAGCTCCTTGGGGGCGAACGAGCAGTACTTC. The chain links TRBV11-3 to TRBJ2-7, with a tentative D call TRBD1 (6 bases). The CDR3 loop spans 13 amino acids. CDR1 and CDR2 (germline): SGHNT, YENEEA. V was clipped by 4 bases and J by 5 bases, with 12 bases between them.

The rearrangement joins TRBV2 to TRBJ1-5; TRBD1 is a possible D gene (6 bases). This CDR3 has 15 amino acids. Trimming removed 8 bases from V and 2 bases from J, with 16 bases in between. Germline assignment: CDR1 SNHLY and CDR2 FYNNEI. The CDR3 loop is CASLGTNGGNQPQHF. The CDR3 DNA follows: TGTGCCAGCCTTGGGACAAATGGCGGCAATCAGCCCCAGCATTTT.

J is TRBJ2-3 and V is TRBV15; D may match TRBD1 or TRBD2 (5 bases each). Trimming shortened V by 5 bases and J by 4 bases, and 13 bases separated the two germline ends. The CDR3 has 14 residues. Germline V gene sequence: CDR1 LNHNV, CDR2 YYDKDF (reference sequence). The CDR3 DNA follows: TGTGCCACCAGCCCAGAGGGCAGGGCAGATACGCAGTATTTT. Its protein product is CATSPEGRADTQYF.

This chain uses TRBV5-1 with TRBJ2-5; 7 nucleotides agree with TRBD2. Trimming took 0 bases from V and 1 from J; bases not matched to a gene: 6. Germline V gene data show CDR1 as SGHRS and CDR2 as YFSETQ. This CDR3 region has 16 residues. CDR3 amino acids: CASSLDREVPQETQYF. In nucleotides, the CDR3 is TGCGCCAGCAGCTTGGATCGGGAGGTCCCCCAAGAGACCCAGTACTTC.

The chain employs TRBV15 and TRBJ1-4, with 7 bases lining up with TRBD1. Per the germline V gene, CDR1 is LNHNV and CDR2 is YYDKDF (reference sequence). The CDR3 runs 14 residues. Germline trimming cut 0 bases from V and 7 bases from J; bases unmatched to any gene: 2. CDR3 protein: CATSRDGTAEKLFF. The CDR3 nucleotides read TGTGCCACCAGCAGAGATGGGACAGCTGAAAAACTGTTTTTT.

J is TRBJ2-7 and V is TRBV7-9; 10 bases agree with TRBD2. Germline CDR1 reads SEHNR; CDR2 reads FQNEAQ (reference sequence). CDR3 length equals 15 residues. Trimming took 3 bases from V and 2 from J; bases not matched to a gene: 4. This CDR3 is CASSLTSGPTYEQYF. The DNA for the CDR3 is TGTGCCAGCAGCTTGACTAGCGGGCCTACCTACGAGCAGTACTTC. Based on the CDR3 plus reference TRBV7-9 and TRBJ2-7, the full variable domain is DTGVSQNPRHKITKRGQNVTFRCDPISEHNRLYWYRQTLGQGPEFLTYFQNEAQLEKSRLLSDRFSAERPKGSFSTLEIQRTEQGDSAMYLCASSLTSGPTYEQYFGPGTRLTVT.

Turning to this clone: One end of the junction varies from germline; a read error may be responsible. The chain has TRBV7-9 and TRBJ2-7; either TRBD1 or TRBD2 may fit D (6 bases each). Germline CDR1 and CDR2: SEHNR and FQNEAQ (reference sequence). The CDR3 contains 13 residues. CDR3 amino acids: CASSRGQSFEQYF. The CDR3 DNA reads TGTGCCAGCAGCCGGGGGCAGTCCTTCGAGCAGTACTTC. The full variable domain, completed using reference TRBV7-9 and TRBJ2-7, is DTGVSQNPRHKITKRGQNVTFRCDPISEHNRLYWYRQTLGQGPEFLTYFQNEAQLEKSRLLSDRFSAERPKGSFSTLEIQRTEQGDSAMYLCASSRGQSFEQYFGPGTRLTVT.

The rearrangement links TRBV4-1 to TRBJ1-2, with D possibly being TRBD1 (5 bases). Germline V lookup: CDR1 MGHRA, CDR2 YSYEKL. V was pared by 1 base and J by 1 base, with 10 bases between. The CDR3 has 15 amino acids. This CDR3 reads CASSQGAGHNYGYTF. The CDR3 coding sequence is TGCGCCAGCAGCCAAGGGGCAGGGCATAACTATGGCTACACCTTC.

V gene TRBV27 combines with J gene TRBJ2-1; D may be TRBD1 or TRBD2 (5 bases each). This CDR3 has 15 residues. Germline assignment: CDR1 MNHEY and CDR2 SMNVEV (reference sequence). Trimming left V 6 bases short and J 5 bases short, with 17 bases between. CDR3 loop: CASRNPGTIHNEQFF. CDR3 sequence (DNA): TGTGCCAGCAGAAACCCCGGGACGATCCACAATGAGCAGTTCTTC.

This clone has just one count. This CDR3 is CASSARGSGASPSTDTQYF. DNA of the CDR3: TGTGCCAGCAGCGCCCGCGGCAGCGGAGCAAGTCCTAGCACAGATACGCAGTATTTT. V and J are TRBV9 and TRBJ2-3; tentative D call: TRBD2 (5 bases). CDR1 and CDR2 from the germline V gene are SGDLS and YYNGEE. This CDR3 region has 19 residues. The ends were cut back, 3 bases at V and 0 bases at J, with 23 bases in the middle.

The chain recombines TRBV28 with TRBJ1-1; D not certain. The CDR3 runs 10 residues. Per germline, CDR1 MDHEN and CDR2 SYDVKM. V lost 10 bases and J 3 bases, leaving 6 bases between the germline ends. CDR3 nucleotides: TGTGCCACCGACCACACTGAAGCTTTCTTT. Residues: CATDHTEAFF.

The chain is built from TRBV5-4 and TRBJ2-7, with D uncertain. The V and J ends lost 3 bases and 4 bases respectively, with 14 bases between them. The germline V gene has CDR1 SGHNT and CDR2 YYREEE (reference sequence). The CDR3 length is 14 residues. CDR3 sequence (DNA): TGTGCCAGCAGCTGGGAACCGGACGGGTACGAGCAGTACTTC. Protein sequence: CASSWEPDGYEQYF.

The chain uses TRBV27 and TRBJ2-2; maybe TRBD1 (6 bases). Trimming pared 4 bases from V and 4 bases from J, leaving 13 bases between. CDR1 and CDR2 from the germline V gene are MNHEY and SMNVEV (reference sequence). The CDR3 spans 15 residues. CDR3 DNA sequence: TGTGCCAGCAGTTATGGCCTGGGGGCCACCGGGGAGCTGTTTTTT. It translates to CASSYGLGATGELFF.